These 24 T cell receptor beta chains share one sample of origin, sequenced in a study of T cell repertoires in cytomegalovirus infection (dated by TCRdb to the late 2010s). The treatment or condition label here, explained by the study, means: in vitro stimulation with specific CMV peptide epitopes to enrich CMV-specific T cells. Sequenced on an Illumina HiSeq 1500. TCRdb reran the public reads through fastp at Q25 and MiXCR, keeping productive beta chains. Rows matching on CDR3 protein sequence are summarized as one entry with the most common DNA and genes. Here the sample has roughly 730,000 distinct CDR3 sequences; about 30% occur a single time. The biggest ten clones account for about 20% of the sample. These receptors have no known antigen. Here the sequenced sample was cultured PBMCs, taken from culture after CMV antigen stimulation. These receptors came from a human donor in good health (CMV status not recorded). Some clones in this sample may be carry-over from other donors' samples.

Ten or more counts support this clonotype. The J gene is TRBJ1-1, the V gene TRBV7-2; D gene uncertain. Trimming shortened V by 5 bases and J by 11 bases, and 15 bases separated the two germline ends. Per the germline V gene, CDR1 is SGHTA and CDR2 is FQGNSA. This CDR3 has 12 residues. Here the CDR3 reads CASSPPYQVAFF. CDR3 DNA: TGTGCCAGCAGCCCCCCCTACCAGGTGGCTTTCTTT.

V is TRBV20-1 and J is TRBJ2-3; D not resolved. Trimming left V 4 bases short and J 1 base short, with 12 bases between. Germline CDR1 and CDR2: DFQATT and SNEGSKA (reference sequence). There are 14 residues in the CDR3. As DNA, the CDR3 is TGCAGTGCTACCCCGCCGGCAGGCACAGATACGCAGTATTTT. Amino acids: CSATPPAGTDTQYF.

This clonotype occurred a few times. This sequence joins TRBV24-1 and TRBJ2-2; TRBD1 agrees at 7 bases. V lost 7 bases and J lost 5; bases outside the gene matches: 3. The CDR3 spans 13 residues. The V gene's germline CDR1 is KGHDR and CDR2 SFDVKD. The CDR3, as DNA: TGTGCCACCAGCACGACAGGGACCGGGGAGCTGTTTTTT. Translating gives CATSTTGTGELFF.

This clonotype was detected a few times. The rearrangement uses TRBV29-1 and TRBJ1-2; D not certain. Germline loops: CDR1 SQVTM, CDR2 ANQGSEA. V was clipped by 0 bases and J by 2 bases, with 13 bases between them. The CDR3 has 15 amino acids. Here the CDR3 reads CSVEDRGHPNYGYTF. In DNA form, the CDR3 reads TGCAGCGTTGAAGATCGAGGGCATCCGAACTATGGCTACACCTTC.

This chain connects TRBV6-5 to TRBJ2-1; either TRBD1 or TRBD2 may fit D (5 bases each). Germline V gene lookup returns CDR1 MNHEY and CDR2 SVGAGI. V was clipped by 2 bases and J by 5 bases, with 10 bases between them. The length of the CDR3 is 14 residues. The DNA of the CDR3 is TGTGCCAGCAGTTACGATAGGGACGACAATGAGCAGTTCTTC. The encoded protein is CASSYDRDDNEQFF.

This clonotype has ten or more counts. This chain links TRBV7-8 with TRBJ2-7; 8 bases are shared with TRBD1. Germline CDR1 reads SGHVS; CDR2 reads FQNEAQ. The CDR3 is 14 amino acids. The trim removed 5 bases at V and 2 bases at J, leaving 5 bases unmatched. This CDR3 reads CASSLPDRAYEQYF. The CDR3 DNA reads as TGTGCCAGCAGCCTCCCGGACAGGGCCTACGAGCAGTACTTC.

This clonotype appeared a few times. The chain joins TRBV18 to TRBJ1-6, with a possible D match to TRBD1 (6 bases). Looked up from germline, CDR1 is KGHSH and CDR2 is LQKENI. V lost 1 base, J lost 7 bases, and 11 bases lay in between. The CDR3 sequence is 15 residues long. The CDR3 DNA is TGTGCCAGCTCACCACGGTGGACAGAGAATTCACCCCTCCACTTT. Encoded protein: CASSPRWTENSPLHF.

This clonotype occurred many times. The chain carries TRBV7-2 and TRBJ2-1; TRBD2 aligns across 11 bases. V was clipped by 2 bases and J by 4 bases; unmatched bases: 4. Germline V gene data show CDR1 as SGHTA and CDR2 as FQGNSA. This CDR3 spans 16 amino acids. The CDR3 DNA reads TGTGCCAGCAGCTTATCCACTAGCGGGGGTTACAATGAGCAGTTCTTC. Protein product: CASSLSTSGGYNEQFF.

J is TRBJ1-6 and V is TRBV20-1; D is perhaps TRBD1 (6 bases). V was shortened by 3 bases and J by 10 bases, with 13 bases between the two germline ends. The length of the CDR3 is 13 residues. Germline V gene lookup returns CDR1 DFQATT and CDR2 SNEGSKA (reference sequence). CDR3 sequence: CSASREGGSPLHF. The CDR3 coding sequence is TGCAGTGCTAGCCGGGAAGGGGGGTCACCCCTCCACTTT.

This chain links TRBV2 with TRBJ1-4, with D possibly TRBD1 on 5 matching bases. The CDR3 consists of 13 residues. V dropped 6 bases and J dropped 7 bases, with 12 bases sitting between them. Looked up from germline, CDR1 is SNHLY and CDR2 is FYNNEI. CDR3 in DNA: TGTGCCAGCAGAACAGGCCGGAGTGAAAAACTGTTTTTT. Its protein product is CASRTGRSEKLFF. Looking up the rest from reference TRBV2 and TRBJ1-4 gives the full variable domain: EPEVTQTPSHQVTQMGQEVILRCVPISNHLYFYWYRQILGQKVEFLVSFYNNEISEKSEIFDDQFSVERPDGSNFTLKIRSTKLEDSAMYFCASRTGRSEKLFFGSGTQLSVL.

This clonotype has a handful of counts. The V gene is TRBV4-1, the J gene TRBJ2-3; D unresolved. V shed 2 bases and J shed 2 bases, with 11 bases lying between them. The CDR3 consists of 15 residues. Germline CDR1 MGHRA, CDR2 YSYEKL. The CDR3 sequence: CASSQSSFITDTQYF. CDR3 sequence (DNA): TGCGCCAGCAGCCAATCAAGCTTTATCACAGATACGCAGTATTTT.

The chain is built from TRBV4-1 and TRBJ2-7, with D possibly matching TRBD2 (6 bases). Per the germline V gene, CDR1 is MGHRA and CDR2 is YSYEKL. The CDR3 is 16 residues long. The germline V and J ends were trimmed by 0 bases and 2 bases, with 14 bases remaining between them. CDR3 sequence reads: CASSQESGVMTYEQYF. The CDR3 region has the DNA TGCGCCAGCAGCCAAGAATCGGGGGTTATGACCTACGAGCAGTACTTC.

This clonotype appeared a single time. The rearrangement joins TRBV14 to TRBJ2-1; D unresolved. Germline CDR1 and CDR2: SGHDN and FVKESK. This CDR3 has 13 residues. The V end was cut by 0 bases, the J end by 2 bases, with 2 bases between. In DNA form, the CDR3 reads TGTGCCAGCAGCCAAGAGACCTACAATGAGCAGTTCTTC. It encodes CASSQETYNEQFF.

Points on this clonotype: The germline gene is not matched at one end of the junction; a read error may be the cause. The chain uses TRBV20-1 and TRBJ1-2; a weak D match, TRBD1 (5 bases). The germline V gene has CDR1 DFQATT and CDR2 SNEGSKA (reference sequence). The CDR3 spans 12 residues. CDR3 residues: CSARQRTGPSPF. The DNA of the CDR3 is TGCAGTGCCCGACAGCGGACGGGACCCAGTCCCTTC.

The chain carries TRBV6-2 or TRBV6-3 and TRBJ1-1, with D possibly matching TRBD1 (5 bases). CDR3 size: 14 residues. V gave up 6 bases and J gave up 1 base, with 12 bases separating them. CDR1 and CDR2 (germline): MNHEY, SVGEGT. CDR3 bases: TGTGCCAGCAGGGACACCTCCTGGAACACTGAAGCTTTCTTT. It is translated as CASRDTSWNTEAFF.

This sequence joins TRBV5-6 and TRBJ2-7; 7 nucleotides align to TRBD2. V lost 4 bases, J lost 5 bases, and 12 bases stayed unmatched. The CDR3 totals 15 residues. Germline V gives CDR1 SGHDT, CDR2 YYEEEE. The DNA of the CDR3 is TGTGCCAGCAGCCTGCTGGGGGGGATCAGCGACGAGCAGTACTTC. Residues: CASSLLGGISDEQYF.

This clonotype was seen a few times. The chain has TRBV6-2 or TRBV6-3 and TRBJ2-1, with 15 bases aligning to TRBD2. CDR3 length: 21 amino acids. Unmatched junction bases numbered 15, after V lost 4 bases and J lost 2 bases. Germline V gives CDR1 MNHEY, CDR2 SVGEGT. CDR3 nucleotide sequence: TGTGCCAGCAGTTTTACAGGGGTGGTTGGACTAGCGGGAGGGGCCTACAATGAGCAGTTCTTC. Its translation is CASSFTGVVGLAGGAYNEQFF.

J is TRBJ2-7 and V is TRBV7-9, with D unresolved. This CDR3 comprises 18 residues. Germline V lookup: CDR1 SEHNR, CDR2 FQNEAQ (reference sequence). V gave up 2 bases and J gave up 4 bases, with 24 bases separating them. The CDR3 DNA sequence: TGTGCCAGCAGCTTATCGCCTCTTGGCGGCAGTAGGGTATACGAGCAGTACTTC. Amino acid sequence: CASSLSPLGGSRVYEQYF.

The chain employs TRBV7-2 and TRBJ2-2; D is unresolved. CDR1 is SGHTA and CDR2 is FQGNSA in the germline V gene. The ends were cut back, 5 bases at V and 4 bases at J, with 17 bases in the middle. The CDR3 consists of 16 residues. CDR3 amino acids: CASSRVVLVRTGELFF. For the CDR3, the DNA is TGTGCCAGCAGCCGCGTTGTGCTTGTGCGCACCGGGGAGCTGTTTTTT.

This clonotype was counted at least ten times. V and J are TRBV7-2 and TRBJ2-5; D unclear. Germline V lookup: CDR1 SGHTA, CDR2 FQGNSA. The CDR3 is 13 amino acids. Trimming took 1 base from V and 2 from J, leaving 5 bases between them. The CDR3 nucleotides read TGTGCCAGCAGCTTAGAAAATCAAGAGACCCAGTACTTC. Its protein product is CASSLENQETQYF.

A few counts support this clonotype. The chain is built from TRBV7-6 and TRBJ2-2; D remains unclear. Trimming stripped 3 bases from V and 1 base from J, with 6 bases between. The CDR3 totals 14 residues. CDR1 is SGHVS and CDR2 is FNYEAQ in the germline V gene. CDR3 nucleotide sequence: TGTGCCAGCAGCTTCGACAAGAACACCGGGGAGCTGTTTTTT. Translating gives CASSFDKNTGELFF.

This chain links TRBV5-1 with TRBJ2-7; TRBD2 matches 10 bases. V lost 4 bases to trimming and J lost 3 bases; unmatched junction nucleotides: 7. The germline V gene encodes CDR1 SGHRS and CDR2 YFSETQ. CDR3 size: 15 residues. As DNA, the CDR3 is TGCGCCAGCAGCCCTGGGACTAGCGAGTACTACGAGCAGTACTTC. It encodes CASSPGTSEYYEQYF.

This clonotype has only a few counts. The genes are TRBV27 and TRBJ2-1; TRBD2 aligns across 9 bases. CDR1 is MNHEY and CDR2 is SMNVEV in the germline V gene (reference sequence). Trimming at V came to 6 bases and at J to 4 bases, leaving 10 bases not matched to a gene. The CDR3 loop spans 16 amino acids. In DNA, the CDR3 is TGTGCCAGCAGCCTGCTTCGGCTAGCGGGGTACAATGAGCAGTTCTTC. As protein: CASSLLRLAGYNEQFF.

The V gene is TRBV4-1, the J gene TRBJ2-3; 7 bases align to TRBD2. Germline V gene lookup returns CDR1 MGHRA and CDR2 YSYEKL. The CDR3 length is 16 residues. V was clipped by 0 bases and J by 5 bases; unmatched bases: 8. CDR3 in amino acids: CASSQDGSGEVDTQYF. In DNA form, the CDR3 reads TGCGCCAGCAGCCAAGACGGGAGCGGGGAGGTAGATACGCAGTATTTT.